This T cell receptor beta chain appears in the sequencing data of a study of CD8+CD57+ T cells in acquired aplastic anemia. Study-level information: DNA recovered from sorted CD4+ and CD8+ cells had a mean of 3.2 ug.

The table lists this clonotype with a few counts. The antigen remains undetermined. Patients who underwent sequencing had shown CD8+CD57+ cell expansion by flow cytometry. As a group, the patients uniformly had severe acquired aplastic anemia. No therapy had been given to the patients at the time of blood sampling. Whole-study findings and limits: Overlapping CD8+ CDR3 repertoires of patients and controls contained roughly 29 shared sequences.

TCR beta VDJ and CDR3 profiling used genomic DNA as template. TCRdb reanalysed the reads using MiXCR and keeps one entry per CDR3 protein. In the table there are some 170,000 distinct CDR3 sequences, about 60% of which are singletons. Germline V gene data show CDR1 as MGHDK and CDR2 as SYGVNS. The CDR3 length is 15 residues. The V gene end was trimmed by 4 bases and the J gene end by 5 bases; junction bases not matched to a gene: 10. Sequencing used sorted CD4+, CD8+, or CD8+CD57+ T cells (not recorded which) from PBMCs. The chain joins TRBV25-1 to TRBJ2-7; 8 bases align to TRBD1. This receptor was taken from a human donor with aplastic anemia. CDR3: CASSAADRDGNEQYF. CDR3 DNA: TGTGCCAGCAGTGCGGCGGACAGGGATGGTAACGAGCAGTACTTC.